This T cell receptor beta chain was profiled in a study of regulatory T cells in long-lasting Graves disease. Time point indicated: newly diagnosed GD, antithyroid drugs for less than 3 months. TCR sequences were obtained from RNA taken from PBMCs. At least ten counts were recorded for this clonotype. The germline CDR1 and CDR2 sequences are MDHEN and SYDVKM. Trimming at V came to 1 base and at J to 5 bases, leaving 18 bases not matched to a gene. This CDR3 is 20 amino acids long. Combining iRepertoire HTBI primers with Arm-PCR of CDR3 regions, the authors built TCR beta libraries. Each CDR3 protein is one row after TCRdb ran MiXCR on the multiplex PCR reads. The sample holds about 620,000 distinct CDR3 sequences; approximately 15% are singletons and the top ten take around a sixth. The sample was also reused in another study, on T cells in Graves' hyperthyroidism and ophthalmopathy. That report adds: RT-PCR in the first round (using the HTBI primer set) targeted the TCR CDR3.

Sequenced here: peripheral blood mononuclear cells (PBMCs), sampled at new diagnosis, from a patient treated with antithyroid drugs. The chain recombines TRBV28 with TRBJ1-5, with TRBD1 matching 9 bases. The clonotype originates from a woman in her twenties or thirties with Graves disease. CDR3 in DNA: TGTGCCAGCAGTTTATTCACCGGGACAGGGAATGCGGGCGGTGATCAGCCCCAGCATTTT. Its translation is CASSLFTGTGNAGGDQPQHF.